One sample yielded the 18 T cell receptor delta chains listed below, sequenced in a study of gamma-delta T cells after stem cell transplantation (dated by TCRdb to 2015 to 2016). Libraries were prepared through RT-PCR. Instrument on record: Illumina MiSeq. TCRdb recomputed clones from the public reads with CATT; identical DNA rows were then combined. The sample table lists 800 or so delta-chain clones, about 20% of them with a count of one. 30% to 40% of the sample is in the top ten clones. Sequencing used gamma-delta T cells. These receptors were taken from a human donor. It is not recorded whose cells these are; they may come from a transplant donor.

The J gene is given as TRDJ1, and the V gene is not called; TRDD3 is taken as the D call from the table, unchecked against the DNA. This CDR3 contains 18 residues. DNA of the CDR3: TGTGCCTGTGACACCTTACTGGGGGAGAATAAGTACACCAATAAACTCATCTTT. As protein: CACDTLLGENKYTNKLIF.

The chain uses TRDV2 and TRDJ1; 10 bases agree with TRDD3. The trim removed 0 bases at V and 3 bases at J, leaving 6 bases unmatched. This CDR3 contains 16 residues. Germline V lookup: CDR1 GEAIGNYY, CDR2 EKD. In DNA form, the CDR3 reads TGTGCCTGTGACACCGTTGGGGGATACTCTTCCGATAAACTCATCTTT. It yields the protein CACDTVGGYSSDKLIF.

This clone was seen a handful of times. The chain links TRDV2 to TRDJ1; no definite D call. V dropped 4 bases and J dropped 3 bases, with 14 bases sitting between them. Germline V gene data show CDR1 as GEAIGNYY and CDR2 as EKD. The CDR3 spans 14 residues. CDR3 coding DNA: TGTGCCTGTGATGCACTACGTGCCCCCGATAAACTCATCTTT. Its translation: CACDALRAPDKLIF.

The chain couples TRDV2 to TRDJ1; the D gene is possibly TRDD3 (6 bases). From germline, CDR1 is GEAIGNYY and CDR2 EKD. V was shortened by 1 base and J by 0 bases, with 11 bases between the two germline ends. This CDR3 region has 15 residues. CDR3 amino acids: CACDTLGTHTDKLIF. CDR3 in DNA: TGTGCCTGTGACACGCTGGGGACCCACACCGATAAACTCATCTTT.

This chain connects TRDV2 to TRDJ3; the match to TRDD3 covers 8 bases. TCRdb supplies no J gene; here it was assigned by aligning the nucleotide sequence to germline. CDR3 size: 19 residues. With V trimmed by 0 bases and J by 0 bases, 6 bases remained unmatched. In germline, CDR1 is GEAIGNYY, CDR2 EKD. The CDR3 nucleotides are TGTGCCTGTGACACCGCTGGGGGACGGAGCTCCTGGGACACCCGACAGATGTTTTTC. It translates to CACDTAGGRSSWDTRQMFF.

CDR3 bases: TGTGCCTGTGACACGATTGGGAACACCGATAAACTCATCTTT. This sequence encodes CACDTIGNTDKLIF. The rearrangement joins TRDV2 to TRDJ1; D is unclear. Germline V gene sequence: CDR1 GEAIGNYY, CDR2 EKD. The CDR3 covers 14 residues. Trimming stripped 1 base from V and 0 bases from J, with 8 bases between.

This clone has more than one count but fewer than ten. CDR3: CACDTLTAPTDKLIF. The CDR3 DNA follows: TGTGCCTGTGACACGCTTACGGCCCCCACCGATAAACTCATCTTT. V is TRDV2 and J is TRDJ1, with unresolved D. Germline V gene sequence: CDR1 GEAIGNYY, CDR2 EKD. Trimming cost V 1 base and J 1 base, with 12 bases left between them. The CDR3 is 15 amino acids.

The chain joins TRDV2 to TRDJ1; D perhaps matches TRDD3 (6 bases). V gave up 3 bases and J gave up 1 base, with 14 bases separating them. Germline values: CDR1 GEAIGNYY, CDR2 EKD. This CDR3 region has 15 residues. The CDR3 nucleotides read TGTGCCTGTGACTGGGTGGGGGCATCCACCGATAAACTCATCTTT. It is translated as CACDWVGASTDKLIF.

This clone appeared a few times. The chain employs TRAV29/DV5 and TRDJ1, with 11 bases matching TRDD3. Germline V gives CDR1 NSMFDY, CDR2 ISSIKDK. The CDR3 is 16 residues long. V shed 0 bases, J shed 3 bases, and the junction held 7 bases outside the gene matches. The CDR3 sequence: CAASGRAWGIPDKLIF. In nucleotides, the CDR3 is TGTGCAGCAAGCGGGAGGGCCTGGGGGATACCCGATAAACTCATCTTT. Full variable domain (remainder filled in from reference TRAV29/DV5 and TRDJ1): DQQVKQNSPSLSVQEGRISILNCDYTNSMFDYFLWYKKYPAEGPTFLISISSIKDKNEDGRFTVFLNKSAKHLSLHIVPSQPGDSAVYFCAASGRAWGIPDKLIFGKGTRVTVEP.

This clone was recorded once. No V gene call is available, although the J gene is TRDJ1; TRDD3 is taken as the D call from the table, unchecked against the DNA. This CDR3 is 17 amino acids long. The CDR3 sequence is CAIALGWDTPYTDKLIF. CDR3 nucleotides: TGTGCCATTGCCCTGGGTTGGGATACCCCGTACACCGATAAACTCATCTTT.

This clone has more than one count but fewer than ten. The chain recombines TRDV2 with TRDJ1; TRDD3 aligns across 7 bases. The junction had 15 bases not matched to a gene; V was cut back by 3 bases and J by 0 bases. The CDR3 extends over 18 amino acids. Germline lookup yields CDR1 GEAIGNYY and CDR2 EKD. In nucleotides, the CDR3 is TGTGCCTGTGACGCCGTTGGGGGACCGACGCGGGACACCGATAAACTCATCTTT. Protein product: CACDAVGGPTRDTDKLIF.

This clone was observed a handful of times. The chain couples TRDV2 to TRDJ3, with 12 bases that match TRDD3. The J gene is not listed in TCRdb, so it was assigned here from a DNA match to germline. Trimming at V came to 2 bases and at J to 1 base, leaving 8 bases not matched to a gene. CDR1 and CDR2 (germline): GEAIGNYY, EKD. The CDR3 sequence is 20 residues long. The DNA of the CDR3 is TGTGCCTGTGACAGGTTACTGGGGGATACTACGTCCTGGGACACCCGACAGATGTTTTTC. This encodes CACDRLLGDTTSWDTRQMFF.

This chain links TRDV2 with TRDJ3; TRDD3 matches 11 bases. The J gene, not given by TCRdb, was assigned here from a germline match of the nucleotide sequence. In germline, CDR1 is GEAIGNYY, CDR2 EKD. The CDR3 totals 18 residues. Trimming at V came to 0 bases and at J to 2 bases, leaving 2 bases not matched to a gene. This chain's CDR3 is CACDTVLGDTWDTRQMFF. In DNA form, the CDR3 reads TGTGCCTGTGACACCGTACTGGGGGATACCTGGGACACCCGACAGATGTTTTTC.

Of note for this clone: At one of its ends the junction is not consistent with the germline gene, which may arise from a read error. The chain carries TRDV2 and TRDJ1; TRDD3 matches at 8 bases. Germline V gene data show CDR1 as GEAIGNYY and CDR2 as EKD. This CDR3 region has 16 residues. The CDR3 sequence is CACDTLGDDDTVKLIF. The CDR3 region has the DNA TGTGCCTGTGACACTCTGGGGGACGACGACACCGTTAAACTCATCTTT.

This clone has a handful of counts. The chain employs TRDV2 and TRDJ1; TRDD3 matches at 13 bases. The CDR3 loop spans 17 amino acids. Trimming cost V 3 bases and J 2 bases; bases outside gene matches: 8. Germline lookup yields CDR1 GEAIGNYY and CDR2 EKD. The CDR3 here is CACDVLGDTGGTDKLIF. CDR3 bases: TGTGCCTGTGACGTACTGGGGGATACGGGGGGTACCGATAAACTCATCTTT.

A note on this clone: At one end, the junction sequence differs from germline, possibly due to a read error. The V gene is TRDV2, the J gene TRDJ1; 13 nucleotides line up with TRDD3. TCRdb records no J gene; here it was assigned by comparing the DNA to germline. This CDR3 contains 18 residues. The germline CDR1 and CDR2 sequences are GEAIGNYY and EKD. CDR3: CARDTILGDTRGTDKLIF. The CDR3 nucleotides read TGTGCCCGTGACACCATACTGGGGGATACGCGGGGCACCGACAAACTCATCTTT.

This clone has a single count. The chain is built from TRDV2 and TRDJ1; 8 bases are a match to TRDD3. The J gene comes from matching the DNA to germline here; TCRdb lacks it. CDR1 GEAIGNYY and CDR2 EKD come from the germline V gene. There are 17 residues in the CDR3. V lost 1 base, J lost 5 bases, and 14 bases stayed unmatched. The CDR3 DNA follows: TGTGCCTGTGACACGGCTGGGGGAGGCGGCGAGCGGGATAAACTCATCTTT. Translating gives CACDTAGGGGERDKLIF.

This clone is large. V and J are TRDV2 and TRDJ1; perhaps D is TRDD2 or TRDD3 (5 bases each). Germline lookup yields CDR1 GEAIGNYY and CDR2 EKD. CDR3 length: 16 residues. The V and J ends lost 3 bases and 4 bases respectively, with 20 bases between them. The CDR3 DNA sequence: TGTGCCTGTGACTTCCTCATGGTTGATACTCGCGATAAACTCATCTTT. Its translation: CACDFLMVDTRDKLIF.